This T cell receptor (beta chain) was sequenced during a study of OX40 agonist ivuxolimab in advanced cancers. Broadly, across the study: Ivuxolimab was a fully human IgG2 agonistic monoclonal antibody targeting the costimulatory receptor OX40 (CD134). Intravenous ivuxolimab was administered to patients every 2 weeks at six dose levels: 0.01, 0.1, 0.3, 1.5, 3 and 10 mg/kg. Of the roughly 53 patients in dose escalation, 19 had hepatocellular carcinoma, about 15 had melanoma, 9 had renal cell carcinoma and 9 had head and neck cancer. In the dose-escalation cohort, nearly 85% of patients were male, and the mean age was 60 years with a range of roughly 23 to 79. Prior anti-PD-1, anti-PD-L1 or anti-CTLA-4 therapy was permitted, and checkpoint inhibitors had been received by approximately 39% of dose-escalation patients. Partial responses occurred in three dose-escalation patients: two with cutaneous melanoma and one with hepatocellular carcinoma. Peripheral TCRbeta sequencing was intended to test whether TCR sequence diversity was altered and clonal T-cell expansion was caused by ivuxolimab. The monotherapy dose-escalation portion (N ≈ 50 patients) of the phase I ivuxolimab trial is reported in the paper. What the research found in general, with its limitations: In partial responders in the 0.1-3.0 mg/kg groups, normalized peripheral clonal expansion was found to be among the lowest, especially among CD8+ T cells. After ivuxolimab, expanded clones were on average more numerous among CD8+ T cells than among CD4+ T cells. Low levels of normalized T-cell clonal expansion were also seen in some nonresponding patients. The antigen specificity of the clonally expanded peripheral T cells was not determined. At doses of 0.1 to 3.0 mg/kg, clonal expansion of both CD4+ and CD8+ blood T cells was observed from baseline to week 6.

Note on this clone: Its target antigen remains unknown. No base qualities exist here, and no much larger clone lies one base off it.

Patients with a history of autoimmune disease or receiving systemic immunosuppression were excluded from the trial. Peripheral blood for TCR sequencing was collected from all dose cohorts at baseline, on cycle 4 day 1, and on cycle 7 day 1. Samples came from an open-label, multicenter, first-in-human phase I dose-escalation trial of ivuxolimab. The trial enrolled adults with locally advanced or metastatic head and neck squamous cell, hepatocellular, melanoma or renal cell carcinoma. Before TCR sequencing, CD4+ T cells and CD8+ T cells from peripheral blood were sorted into separate populations. The CDR3 numbers 15 residues from cysteine through phenylalanine. This entry keeps only the CDR3 DNA: 45 bases, framed from base 1. V is clipped by 5 bases and J by 8 bases, and the sequence between their germline boundaries is 21 bases long. CDR1 and CDR2 (MNHEY, SMNVEV) derive from the germline V gene (reference sequence).

To sequence the TCRbeta CDR3 region, genomic DNA was isolated from the sorted cells. TCRbeta CDR3 regions were sequenced using the immunoSEQ Assay. In its TCRdb copy, this immuneACCESS table keeps in-frame sequences only and misses some clones. Where compared with another copy, unresolved V genes explain less than half of these, and the others have no known cause. The sample table shows roughly 58,000 clones, and about 85% are seen once. Of the sample, roughly 3% falls within the top ten clones. The sample was CD4+ or CD8+ T cells sorted from blood, taken in a trial of the OX40 agonist ivuxolimab. The sequence is built from TRBV27 and TRBJ1-2; no D gene can be assigned with confidence. This clonotype originated in an adult with an advanced solid tumor such as melanoma, head and neck, liver or kidney cancer. The sequenced DNA: TGTGCCAGCAGTCCATCCCCTCCCGGACTCTCGGGCTACACCTTC. Translated, this gives CASSPSPPGLSGYTF.